This T cell receptor (beta chain) was observed in a study of cytomegalovirus exposure and HLA in healthy donors. CDR3 size: 15 residues. V lost 4 bases and J lost 5, with 17 bases in between. Germline assignment: CDR1 LNHDA and CDR2 SQIVND (reference sequence). The PCR used 60 Vbeta and 13 Jbeta primers. Produced via immunoSEQ multiplex PCR; TCRdb's table is partial and in-frame only. The repertoire holds approximately 160,000 clones, with more than 65% as singletons. Remarks on this clone: Antigen specificity is unknown.

Findings and caveats of the study: Later analysis associated a missense DCLRE1C variant with TCR beta V- and J-gene trimming.

The rearrangement joins TRBV19 to TRBJ1-2, with D possibly TRBD1 on 5 matching bases. The receptor comes from a man aged 50-59 years in good health and CMV-seropositive. The sequenced material came from PBMCs. CDR3 sequence (DNA): TGTGCCAGTAGTACCCATAATAGGGGCTTGTATGGCTACACCTTC. It encodes CASSTHNRGLYGYTF. Drawing the rest from reference TRBV19 and TRBJ1-2, the complete variable domain is DGGITQSPKYLFRKEGQNVTLSCEQNLNHDAMYWYRQDPGQGLRLIYYSQIVNDFQKGDIAEGYSVSREKKESFPLTVTSAQKNPTAFYLCASSTHNRGLYGYTFGSGTRLTVV.